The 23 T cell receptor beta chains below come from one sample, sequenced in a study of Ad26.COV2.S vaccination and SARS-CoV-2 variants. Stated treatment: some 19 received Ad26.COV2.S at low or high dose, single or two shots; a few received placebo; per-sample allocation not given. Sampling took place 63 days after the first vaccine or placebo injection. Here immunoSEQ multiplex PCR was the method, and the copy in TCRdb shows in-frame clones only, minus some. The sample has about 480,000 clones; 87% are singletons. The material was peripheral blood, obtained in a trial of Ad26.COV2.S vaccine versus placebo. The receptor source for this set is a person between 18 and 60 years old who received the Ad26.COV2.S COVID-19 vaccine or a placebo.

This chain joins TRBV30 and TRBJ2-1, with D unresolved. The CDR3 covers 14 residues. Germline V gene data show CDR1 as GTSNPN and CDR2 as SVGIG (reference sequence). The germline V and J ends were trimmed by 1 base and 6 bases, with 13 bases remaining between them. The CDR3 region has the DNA TGTGCCTGGAGTGGACTCTCTCGGGTCAATGAGCAGTTCTTC. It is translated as CAWSGLSRVNEQFF.

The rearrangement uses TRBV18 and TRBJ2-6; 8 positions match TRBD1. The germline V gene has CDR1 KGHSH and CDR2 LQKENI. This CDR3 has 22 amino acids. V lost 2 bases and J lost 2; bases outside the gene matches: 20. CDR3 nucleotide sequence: TGTGCCAGCTCACCATCCGGTGTCGCTACAGGGGGTCAGGGAACTGGGGCCAACGTCCTGACTTTC. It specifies CASSPSGVATGGQGTGANVLTF.

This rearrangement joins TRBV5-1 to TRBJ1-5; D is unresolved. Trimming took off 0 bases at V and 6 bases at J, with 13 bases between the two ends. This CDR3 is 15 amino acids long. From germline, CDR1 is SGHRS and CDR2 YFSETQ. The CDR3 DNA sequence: TGCGCCAGCAGCTTGGCGGCATCAGATGGTCAGCCCCAGCATTTT. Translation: CASSLAASDGQPQHF.

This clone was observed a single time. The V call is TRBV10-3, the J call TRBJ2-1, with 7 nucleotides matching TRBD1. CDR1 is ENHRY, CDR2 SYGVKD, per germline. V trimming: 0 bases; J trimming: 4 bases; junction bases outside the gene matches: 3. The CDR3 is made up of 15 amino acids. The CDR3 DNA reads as TGTGCCATCAGTGAGTCTGGGACAGAATACAATGAGCAGTTCTTC. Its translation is CAISESGTEYNEQFF.

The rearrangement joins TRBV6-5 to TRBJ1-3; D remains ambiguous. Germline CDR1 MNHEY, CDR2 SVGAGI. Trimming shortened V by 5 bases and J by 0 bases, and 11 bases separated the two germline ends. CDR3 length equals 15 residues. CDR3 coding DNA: TGTGCCAGCAGTCCCGGGTGGAGCTCTGGAAACACCATATATTTT. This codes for CASSPGWSSGNTIYF.

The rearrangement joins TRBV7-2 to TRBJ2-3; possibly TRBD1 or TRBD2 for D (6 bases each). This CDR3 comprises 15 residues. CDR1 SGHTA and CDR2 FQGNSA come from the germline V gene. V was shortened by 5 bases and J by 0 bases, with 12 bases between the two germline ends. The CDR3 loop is CASSRSGGSTDTQYF. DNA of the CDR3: TGTGCCAGCAGCCGTTCCGGGGGCAGCACAGATACGCAGTATTTT. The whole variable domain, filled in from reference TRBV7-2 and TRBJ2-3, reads GAGVSQSPSNKVTEKGKDVELRCDPISGHTALYWYRQSLGQGLEFLIYFQGNSAPDKSGLPSDRFSAERTGGSVSTLTIQRTQQEDSAVYLCASSRSGGSTDTQYFGPGTRLTVL.

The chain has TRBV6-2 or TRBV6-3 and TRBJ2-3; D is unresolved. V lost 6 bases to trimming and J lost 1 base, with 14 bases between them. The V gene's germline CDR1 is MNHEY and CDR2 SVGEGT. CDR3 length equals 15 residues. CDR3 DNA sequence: TGTGCCAGCAGCGCCCGTGGGATCGGCACAGATACGCAGTATTTT. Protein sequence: CASSARGIGTDTQYF.

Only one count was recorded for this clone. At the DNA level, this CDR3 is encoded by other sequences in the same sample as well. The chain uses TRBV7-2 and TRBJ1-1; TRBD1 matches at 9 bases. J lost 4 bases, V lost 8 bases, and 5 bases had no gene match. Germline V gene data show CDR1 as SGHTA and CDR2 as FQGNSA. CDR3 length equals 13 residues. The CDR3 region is CASSLTGGTEAFF. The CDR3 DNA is TGTGCCAGCTCCCTGACAGGGGGCACTGAAGCTTTCTTT.

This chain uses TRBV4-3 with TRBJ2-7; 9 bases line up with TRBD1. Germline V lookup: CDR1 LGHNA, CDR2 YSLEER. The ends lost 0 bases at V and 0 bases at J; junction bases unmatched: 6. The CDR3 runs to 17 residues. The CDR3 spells CASSQDGTGQGSYEQYF. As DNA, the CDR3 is TGCGCCAGCAGCCAAGATGGGACGGGACAGGGCTCCTACGAGCAGTACTTC.

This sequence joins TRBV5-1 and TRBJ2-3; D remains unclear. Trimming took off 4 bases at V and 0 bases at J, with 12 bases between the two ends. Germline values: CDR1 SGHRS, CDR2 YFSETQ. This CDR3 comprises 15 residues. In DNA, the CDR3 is TGCGCCAGCAGCCCGGAGTCCAGAAGCACAGATACGCAGTATTTT. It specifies CASSPESRSTDTQYF.

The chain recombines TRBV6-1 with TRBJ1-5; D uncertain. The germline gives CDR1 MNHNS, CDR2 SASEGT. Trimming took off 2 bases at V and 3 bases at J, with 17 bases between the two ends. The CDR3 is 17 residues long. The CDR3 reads CASSERAGSQTNQPQHF. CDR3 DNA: TGTGCCAGCAGTGAAAGGGCGGGCAGCCAGACCAATCAGCCCCAGCATTTT.

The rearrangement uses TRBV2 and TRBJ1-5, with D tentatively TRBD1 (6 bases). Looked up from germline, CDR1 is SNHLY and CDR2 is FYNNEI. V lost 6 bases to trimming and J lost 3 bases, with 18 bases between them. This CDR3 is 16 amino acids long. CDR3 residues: CASRNRDTGPNQPQHF. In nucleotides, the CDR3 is TGTGCCAGCAGAAACAGGGATACGGGGCCCAATCAGCCCCAGCATTTT.

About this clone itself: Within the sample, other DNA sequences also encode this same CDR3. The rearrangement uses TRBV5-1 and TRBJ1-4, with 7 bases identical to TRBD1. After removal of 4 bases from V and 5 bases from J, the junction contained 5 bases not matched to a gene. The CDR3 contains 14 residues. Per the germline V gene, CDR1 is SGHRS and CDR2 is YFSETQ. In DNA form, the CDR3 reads TGCGCCAGCAGCCCCGGGACAGCGAATGAAAAACTGTTTTTT. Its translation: CASSPGTANEKLFF.

DNA for the CDR3: TGTGCCAGCAGTGGGGGGGGCATACGGTACAATGAGCAGTTCTTC. Protein: CASSGGGIRYNEQFF. The V call is TRBV2, the J call TRBJ2-1; a possible D gene is TRBD2 (7 bases). V was pared by 4 bases and J by 4 bases, with 14 bases between. The CDR3 loop spans 15 amino acids. Germline V gene data show CDR1 as SNHLY and CDR2 as FYNNEI.

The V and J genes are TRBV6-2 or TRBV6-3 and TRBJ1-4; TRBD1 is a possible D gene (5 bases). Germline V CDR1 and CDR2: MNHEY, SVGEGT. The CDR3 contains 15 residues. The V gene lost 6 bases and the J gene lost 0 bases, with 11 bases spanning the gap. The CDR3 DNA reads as TGTGCCAGCAGCGAATACAGGACAACTAATGAAAAACTGTTTTTT. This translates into CASSEYRTTNEKLFF.

The CDR3 sequence is CASSLGDRGLQPQHF. The CDR3 DNA reads TGTGCCAGCAGCCTAGGGGACAGGGGGCTTCAGCCCCAGCATTTT. The chain employs TRBV28 and TRBJ1-5; 12 bases are shared with TRBD1. The CDR3 covers 15 residues. The ends lost 6 bases at V and 6 bases at J; junction bases unmatched: 6. Germline values: CDR1 MDHEN, CDR2 SYDVKM.

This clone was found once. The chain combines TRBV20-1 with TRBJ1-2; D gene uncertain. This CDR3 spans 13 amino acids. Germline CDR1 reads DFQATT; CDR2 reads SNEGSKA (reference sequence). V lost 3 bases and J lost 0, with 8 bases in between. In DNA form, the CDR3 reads TGCAGTGCTAGTCATGGGGCTAACTATGGCTACACCTTC. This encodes CSASHGANYGYTF.

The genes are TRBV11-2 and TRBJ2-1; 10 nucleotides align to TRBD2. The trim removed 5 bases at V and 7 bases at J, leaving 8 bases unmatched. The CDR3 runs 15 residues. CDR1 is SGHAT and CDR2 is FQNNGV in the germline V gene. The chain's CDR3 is CASSLGLAGANEQFF. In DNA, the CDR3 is TGTGCCAGCAGCCTCGGGCTAGCGGGAGCTAATGAGCAGTTCTTC.

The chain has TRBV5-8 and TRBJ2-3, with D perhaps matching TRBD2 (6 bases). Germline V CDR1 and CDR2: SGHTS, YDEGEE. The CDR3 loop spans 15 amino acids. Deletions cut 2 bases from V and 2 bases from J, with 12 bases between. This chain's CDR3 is CASSFGSSDTDTQYF. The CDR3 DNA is TGTGCCAGCAGCTTTGGCTCTAGCGACACAGATACGCAGTATTTT.

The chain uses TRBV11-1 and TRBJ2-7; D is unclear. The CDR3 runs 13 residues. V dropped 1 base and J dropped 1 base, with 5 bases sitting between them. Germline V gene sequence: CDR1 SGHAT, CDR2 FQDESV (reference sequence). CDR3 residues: CASSLGASYEQYF. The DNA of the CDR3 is TGTGCCAGCAGCTTAGGGGCGTCCTACGAGCAGTACTTC.

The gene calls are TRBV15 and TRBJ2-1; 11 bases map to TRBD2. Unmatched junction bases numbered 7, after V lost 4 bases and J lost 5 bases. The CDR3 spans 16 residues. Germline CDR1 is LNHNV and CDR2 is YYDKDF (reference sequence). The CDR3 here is CATSKPLAGANNEQFF. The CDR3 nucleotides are TGTGCCACCAGCAAGCCACTAGCGGGAGCGAACAATGAGCAGTTCTTC.

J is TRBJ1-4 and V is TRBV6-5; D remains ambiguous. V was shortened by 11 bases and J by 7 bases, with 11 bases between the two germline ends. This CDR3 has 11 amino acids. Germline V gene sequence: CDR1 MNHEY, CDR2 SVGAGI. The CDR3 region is CASRGGEKLFF. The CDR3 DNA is TGTGCCTCGCGGGGTGGTGAAAAACTGTTTTTT.

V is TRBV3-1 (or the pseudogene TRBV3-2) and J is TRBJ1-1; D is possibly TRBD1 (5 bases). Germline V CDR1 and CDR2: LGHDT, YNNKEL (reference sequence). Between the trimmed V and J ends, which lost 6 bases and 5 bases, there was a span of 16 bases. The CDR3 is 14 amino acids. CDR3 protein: CASRPLGGGTEAFF. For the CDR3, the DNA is TGTGCCAGCAGGCCCCTGGGGGGGGGAACTGAAGCTTTCTTT.